Reported below is one T cell receptor (beta chain). Antigen specificity is unknown. This sample stems from a study of cytotoxic CD8 clonotypes in ibrutinib-treated CLL. Study results and limitations: There were differences in sampling times between sustained-remission and progressing patients. Public clonotypes, rarely seen, contracted or held steady on treatment. Patients had baseline clonality above age-matched healthy donors, and this clonality moved with circulating CD8+ T-cell counts.

Genomic DNA in a quantity of roughly 2 micrograms was derived from cryopreserved PBMCs for TCR beta libraries. Sequenced by immunoSEQ multiplex PCR; TCRdb stores in-frame clones only, minus some. There are fewer than 150,000 clones in the sample; less than 90% occur only once, and about 3.3% lies in the top ten. The receptor was isolated from a human donor with chronic lymphocytic leukemia. Sample: PBMCs, taken after 24 months of ibrutinib treatment.

CDR3 loop: CASSIVHTGGDSPLHF. CDR3 bases: TGTGCCAGTAGTATAGTCCATACAGGGGGCGATTCACCCCTCCACTTT. The chain uses TRBV19 and TRBJ1-6; 9 nucleotides match TRBD1. V was pared by 1 base and J by 8 bases, with 6 bases of the junction left unmatched. This CDR3 is 16 amino acids long. CDR1 and CDR2 (germline): LNHDA, SQIVND (reference sequence).